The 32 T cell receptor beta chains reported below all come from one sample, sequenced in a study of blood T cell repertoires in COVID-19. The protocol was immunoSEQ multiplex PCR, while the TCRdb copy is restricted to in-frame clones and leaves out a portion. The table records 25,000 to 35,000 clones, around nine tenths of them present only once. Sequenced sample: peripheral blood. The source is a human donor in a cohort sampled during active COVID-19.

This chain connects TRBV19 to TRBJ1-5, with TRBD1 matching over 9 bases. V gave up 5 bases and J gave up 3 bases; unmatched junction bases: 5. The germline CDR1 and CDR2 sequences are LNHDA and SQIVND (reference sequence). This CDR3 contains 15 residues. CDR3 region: CASSETGGDNQPQHF. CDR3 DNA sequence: TGTGCCAGTAGTGAAACAGGGGGCGACAATCAGCCCCAGCATTTT.

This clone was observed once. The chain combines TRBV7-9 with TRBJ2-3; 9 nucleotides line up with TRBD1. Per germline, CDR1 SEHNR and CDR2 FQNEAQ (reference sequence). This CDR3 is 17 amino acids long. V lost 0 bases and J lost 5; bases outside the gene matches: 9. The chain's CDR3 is CASSLAQQGALIDTQYF. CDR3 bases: TGTGCCAGCAGCTTAGCGCAACAGGGGGCGCTCATAGATACGCAGTATTTT.

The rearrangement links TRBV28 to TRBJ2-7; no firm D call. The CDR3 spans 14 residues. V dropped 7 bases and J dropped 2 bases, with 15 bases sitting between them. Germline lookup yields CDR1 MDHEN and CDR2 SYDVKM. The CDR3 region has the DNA TGTGCCAGCAACTTGCCGACTCACCCCTACGAGCAGTACTTC. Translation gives CASNLPTHPYEQYF.

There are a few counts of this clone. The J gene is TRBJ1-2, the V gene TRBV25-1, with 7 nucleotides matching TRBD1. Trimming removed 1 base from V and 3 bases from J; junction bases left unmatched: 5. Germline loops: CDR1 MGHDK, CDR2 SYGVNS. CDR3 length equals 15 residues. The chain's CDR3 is CASSEFVDRDYGYTF. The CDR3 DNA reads TGTGCCAGCAGTGAATTCGTAGACAGGGACTATGGCTACACCTTC.

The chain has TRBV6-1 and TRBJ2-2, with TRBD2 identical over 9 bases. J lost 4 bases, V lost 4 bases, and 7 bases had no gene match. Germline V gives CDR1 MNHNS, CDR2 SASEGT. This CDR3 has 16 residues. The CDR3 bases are TGTGCCAGCAGTGGGGGCGGGAGGGCCCCCACCGGGGAGCTGTTTTTT. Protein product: CASSGGGRAPTGELFF.

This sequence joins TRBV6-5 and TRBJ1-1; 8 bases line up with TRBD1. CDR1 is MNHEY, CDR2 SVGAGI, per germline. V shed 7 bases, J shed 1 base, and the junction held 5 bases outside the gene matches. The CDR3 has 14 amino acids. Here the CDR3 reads CASNGQGRNTEAFF. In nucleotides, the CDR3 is TGTGCCAGCAACGGACAGGGAAGGAACACTGAAGCTTTCTTT.

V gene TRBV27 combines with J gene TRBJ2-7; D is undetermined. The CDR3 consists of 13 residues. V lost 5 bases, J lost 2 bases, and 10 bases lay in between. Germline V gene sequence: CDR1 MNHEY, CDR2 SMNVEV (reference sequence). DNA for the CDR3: TGTGCCAGCAGTCCAAGCGTAACCTACGAGCAGTACTTC. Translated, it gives CASSPSVTYEQYF.

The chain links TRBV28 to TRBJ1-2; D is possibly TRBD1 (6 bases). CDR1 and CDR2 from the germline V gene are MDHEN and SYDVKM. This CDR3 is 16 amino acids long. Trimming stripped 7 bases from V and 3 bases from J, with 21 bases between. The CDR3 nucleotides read TGTGCCAGCACCTCAAGGAGGGGGGGCGCGGACTATGGCTACACCTTC. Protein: CASTSRRGGADYGYTF.

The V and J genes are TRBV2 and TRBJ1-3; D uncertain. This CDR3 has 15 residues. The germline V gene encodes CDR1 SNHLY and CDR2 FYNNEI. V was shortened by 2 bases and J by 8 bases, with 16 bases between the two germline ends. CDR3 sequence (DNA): TGTGCCAGCAGTGAAATACAGAGGCTCGGGGACACCATATATTTT. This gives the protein CASSEIQRLGDTIYF.

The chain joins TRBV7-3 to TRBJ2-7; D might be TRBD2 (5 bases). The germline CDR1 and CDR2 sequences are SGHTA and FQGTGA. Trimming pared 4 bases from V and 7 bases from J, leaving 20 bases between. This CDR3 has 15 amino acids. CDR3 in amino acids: CASSSMPGRGLEQYF. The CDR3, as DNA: TGTGCCAGCAGCTCCATGCCCGGCAGAGGACTGGAGCAGTACTTC.

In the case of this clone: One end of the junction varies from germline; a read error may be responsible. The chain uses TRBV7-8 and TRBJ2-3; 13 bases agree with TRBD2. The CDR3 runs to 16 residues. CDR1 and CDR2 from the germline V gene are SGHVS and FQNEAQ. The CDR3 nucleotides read TGTGCCAGCAGCCTAGCTACTAGCGGGAGGGCAGATACGCAGTATTTT. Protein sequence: CASSLATSGRADTQYF.

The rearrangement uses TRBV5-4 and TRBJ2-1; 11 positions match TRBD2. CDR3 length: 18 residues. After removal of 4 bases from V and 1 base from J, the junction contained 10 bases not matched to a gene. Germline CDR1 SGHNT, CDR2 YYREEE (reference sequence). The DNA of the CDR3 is TGTGCCAGCAGCATCGCCCTGCGGACTAGCGGGTCCTACAATGAGCAGTTCTTC. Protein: CASSIALRTSGSYNEQFF. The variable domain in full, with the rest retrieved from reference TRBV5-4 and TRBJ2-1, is ETGVTQSPTHLIKTRGQQVTLRCSSQSGHNTVSWYQQALGQGPQFIFQYYREEENGRGNFPPRFSGLQFPNYSSELNVNALELDDSALYLCASSIALRTSGSYNEQFFGPGTRLTVL.

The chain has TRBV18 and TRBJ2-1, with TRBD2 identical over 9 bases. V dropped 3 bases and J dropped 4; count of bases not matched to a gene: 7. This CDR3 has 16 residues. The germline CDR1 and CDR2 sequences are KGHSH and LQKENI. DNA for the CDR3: TGTGCCAGCTCACCTTTAGCGGGAGATTCATACAATGAGCAGTTCTTC. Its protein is CASSPLAGDSYNEQFF.

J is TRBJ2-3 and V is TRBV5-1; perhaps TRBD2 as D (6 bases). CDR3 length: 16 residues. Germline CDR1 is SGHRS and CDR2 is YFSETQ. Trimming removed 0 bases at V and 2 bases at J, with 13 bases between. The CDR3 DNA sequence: TGCGCCAGCAGCTTGGGGGTCGGGAGTTTCACAGATACGCAGTATTTT. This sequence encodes CASSLGVGSFTDTQYF.

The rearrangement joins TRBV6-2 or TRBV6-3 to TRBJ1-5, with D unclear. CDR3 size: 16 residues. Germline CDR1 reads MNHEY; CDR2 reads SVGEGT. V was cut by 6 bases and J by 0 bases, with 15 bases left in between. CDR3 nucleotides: TGTGCCAGCAGGTACCGACAAACAACTAGCAATCAGCCCCAGCATTTT. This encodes CASRYRQTTSNQPQHF.

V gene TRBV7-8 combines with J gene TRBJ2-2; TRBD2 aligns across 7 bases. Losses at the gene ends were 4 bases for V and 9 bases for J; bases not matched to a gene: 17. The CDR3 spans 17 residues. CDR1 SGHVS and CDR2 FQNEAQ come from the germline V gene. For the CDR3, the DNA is TGTGCCAGCAGCTCTTTCGCGGGAGTGGCGTCTTTCCGGGAGCTGTTTTTT. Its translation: CASSSFAGVASFRELFF.

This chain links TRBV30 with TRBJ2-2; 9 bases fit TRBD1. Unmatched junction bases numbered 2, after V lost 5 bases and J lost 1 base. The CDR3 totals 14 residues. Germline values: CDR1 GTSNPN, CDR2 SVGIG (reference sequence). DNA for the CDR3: TGTGCCTGGGGGGGACAGGGGAACACCGGGGAGCTGTTTTTT. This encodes CAWGGQGNTGELFF. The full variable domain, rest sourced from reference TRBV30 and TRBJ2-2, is SQTIHQWPATLVQPVGSPLSLECTVEGTSNPNLYWYRQAAGRGLQLLFYSVGIGQISSEVPQNLSASRPQDRQFILSSKKLLLSDSGFYLCAWGGQGNTGELFFGEGSRLTVL.

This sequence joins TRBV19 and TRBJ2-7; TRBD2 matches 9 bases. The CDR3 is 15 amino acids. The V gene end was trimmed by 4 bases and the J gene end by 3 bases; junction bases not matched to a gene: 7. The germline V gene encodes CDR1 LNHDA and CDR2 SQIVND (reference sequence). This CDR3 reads CASSNRGRAGYEQYF. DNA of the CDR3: TGTGCCAGTAGTAATCGCGGGAGGGCCGGCTACGAGCAGTACTTC.

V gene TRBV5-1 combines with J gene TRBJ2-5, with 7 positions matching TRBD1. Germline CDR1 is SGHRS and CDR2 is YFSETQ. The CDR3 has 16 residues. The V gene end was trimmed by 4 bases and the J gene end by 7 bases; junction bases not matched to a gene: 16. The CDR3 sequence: CASSTDRPALGWTQYF. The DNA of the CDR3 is TGCGCCAGCAGCACGGACAGGCCAGCTCTGGGATGGACCCAGTACTTC.

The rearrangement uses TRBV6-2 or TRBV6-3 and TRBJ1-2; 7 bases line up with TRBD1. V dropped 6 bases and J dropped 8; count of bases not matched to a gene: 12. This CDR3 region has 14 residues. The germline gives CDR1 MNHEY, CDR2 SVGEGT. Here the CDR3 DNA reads TGTGCCAGCAGCGAAAACAGGGGCAATCGAGGCTACACCTTC. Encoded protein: CASSENRGNRGYTF.

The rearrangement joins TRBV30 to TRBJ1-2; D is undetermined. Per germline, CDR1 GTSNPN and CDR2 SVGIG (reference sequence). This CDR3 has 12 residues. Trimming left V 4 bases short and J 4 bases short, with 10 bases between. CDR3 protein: CAWNYRSYGYTF. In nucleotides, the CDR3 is TGTGCCTGGAACTACCGGAGCTATGGCTACACCTTC.

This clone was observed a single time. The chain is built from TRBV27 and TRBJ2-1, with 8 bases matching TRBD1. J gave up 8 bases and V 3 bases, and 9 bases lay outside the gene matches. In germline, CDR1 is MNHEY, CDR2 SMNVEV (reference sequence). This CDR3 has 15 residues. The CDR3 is CASSFLGQGMYEQFF. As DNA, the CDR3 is TGTGCCAGCAGTTTCCTCGGACAGGGAATGTATGAGCAGTTCTTC.

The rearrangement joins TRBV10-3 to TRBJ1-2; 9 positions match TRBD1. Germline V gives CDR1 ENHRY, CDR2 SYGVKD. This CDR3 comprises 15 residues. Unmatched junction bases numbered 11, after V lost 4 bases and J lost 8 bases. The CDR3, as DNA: TGTGCCATCAGTGCCCGACAGGGGGGGACTGAGGGCTACACCTTC. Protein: CAISARQGGTEGYTF.

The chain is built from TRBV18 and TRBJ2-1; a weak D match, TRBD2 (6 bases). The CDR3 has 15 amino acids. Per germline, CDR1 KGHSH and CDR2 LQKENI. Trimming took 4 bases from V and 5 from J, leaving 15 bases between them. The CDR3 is CASSRAPGVDNEQFF. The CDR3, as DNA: TGTGCCAGCTCACGGGCCCCGGGGGTCGACAATGAGCAGTTCTTC. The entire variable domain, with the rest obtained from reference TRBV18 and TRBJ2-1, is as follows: NAGVMQNPRHLVRRRGQEARLRCSPMKGHSHVYWYRQLPEEGLKFMVYLQKENIIDESGMPKERFSAEFPKEGPSILRIQQVVRGDSAAYFCASSRAPGVDNEQFFGPGTRLTVL.

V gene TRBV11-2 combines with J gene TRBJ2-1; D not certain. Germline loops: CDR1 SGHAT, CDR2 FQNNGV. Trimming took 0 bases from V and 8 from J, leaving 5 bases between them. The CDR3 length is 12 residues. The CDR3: CASSLDRDEQFF. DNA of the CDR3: TGTGCCAGCAGCTTAGATCGGGATGAGCAGTTCTTC.

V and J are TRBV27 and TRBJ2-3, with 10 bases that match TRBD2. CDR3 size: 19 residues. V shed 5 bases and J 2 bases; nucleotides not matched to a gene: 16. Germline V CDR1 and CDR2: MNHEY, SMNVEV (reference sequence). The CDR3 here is CASSRGGPPSGSPTDTQYF. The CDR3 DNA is TGTGCCAGCAGTCGCGGGGGGCCCCCTAGCGGGAGTCCCACAGATACGCAGTATTTT.

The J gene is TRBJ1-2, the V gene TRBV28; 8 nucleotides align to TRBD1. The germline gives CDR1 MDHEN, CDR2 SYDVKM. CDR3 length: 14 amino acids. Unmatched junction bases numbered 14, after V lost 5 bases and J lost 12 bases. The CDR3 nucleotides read TGTGCCAGCAGTAGCCCGGGCAGGGGGCCGCAGAACACCTTC. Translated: CASSSPGRGPQNTF.

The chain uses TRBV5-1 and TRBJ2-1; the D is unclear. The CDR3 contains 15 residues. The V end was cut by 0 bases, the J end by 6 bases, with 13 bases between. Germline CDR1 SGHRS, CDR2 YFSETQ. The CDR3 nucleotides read TGCGCCAGCAGCTTGGGAGGATCCTACCTCAATGAGCAGTTCTTC. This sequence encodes CASSLGGSYLNEQFF.

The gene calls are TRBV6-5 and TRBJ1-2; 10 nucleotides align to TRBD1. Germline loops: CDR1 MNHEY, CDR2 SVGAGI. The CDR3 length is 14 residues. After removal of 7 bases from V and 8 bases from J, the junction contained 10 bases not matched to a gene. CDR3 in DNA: TGTGCCAGCACCGGAGACAGGGGGCTACTGGGCTACACCTTC. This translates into CASTGDRGLLGYTF.

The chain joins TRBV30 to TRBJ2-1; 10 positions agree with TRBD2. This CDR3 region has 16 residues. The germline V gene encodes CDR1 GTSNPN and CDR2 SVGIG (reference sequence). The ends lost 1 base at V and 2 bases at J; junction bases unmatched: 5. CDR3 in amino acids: CAWSAQREGPYNEQFF. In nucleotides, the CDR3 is TGTGCCTGGAGTGCTCAGCGGGAGGGCCCCTACAATGAGCAGTTCTTC.

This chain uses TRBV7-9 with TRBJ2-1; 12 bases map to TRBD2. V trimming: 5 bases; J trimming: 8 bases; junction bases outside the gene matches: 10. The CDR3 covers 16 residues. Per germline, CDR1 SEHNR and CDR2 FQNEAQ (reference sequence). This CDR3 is CASSLRLAGAGDEQFF. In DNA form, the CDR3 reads TGTGCCAGCAGCCTCCGACTAGCGGGAGCTGGCGATGAGCAGTTCTTC.

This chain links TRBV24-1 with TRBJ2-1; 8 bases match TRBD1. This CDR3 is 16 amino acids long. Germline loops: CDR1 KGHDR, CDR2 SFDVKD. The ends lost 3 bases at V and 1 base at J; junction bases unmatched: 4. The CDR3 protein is CATSDQTGESYNEQFF. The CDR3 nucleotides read TGTGCCACCAGTGATCAGACAGGGGAGTCCTACAATGAGCAGTTCTTC.